The clone carrying this T cell receptor (beta chain) was observed many times. Antigen: not known. This sample was taken from a study of T cell repertoires in cytomegalovirus infection. For the study at large: In the study, CMV epitopes included recently identified HLA-C-restricted and well-studied HLA-B-restricted ones. Public signatures in TCR beta pointed to CMV infection and matching HLA type.

Each CDR3 protein gets one entry after TCRdb re-called the reads with MiXCR. This table holds roughly 990,000 distinct CDR3 sequences, under 40% found once. The study, taken as a whole, reports: The ex vivo response showed dominance by HLA-C-restricted CMV-specific TCR beta clonotypes.

Germline-derived CDR1 and CDR2 are SGHRS and YFSETQ. This CDR3 is 16 amino acids long. J was trimmed by 4 bases and V by 0 bases; bases with no gene match: 2. Sequencing was performed on cultured CD8+ T cells from PBMCs, taken from culture after CMV antigen stimulation. This rearrangement joins TRBV5-1 to TRBJ2-1; 12 bases are a match to TRBD1. The sequence came from a human donor in good health (CMV status not recorded). Some clones in this sample may be carry-over from other donors' samples. The CDR3 loop is CASSLEGQGAYNEQFF. CDR3 in DNA: TGCGCCAGCAGCTTGGAGGGACAGGGGGCATACAATGAGCAGTTCTTC.